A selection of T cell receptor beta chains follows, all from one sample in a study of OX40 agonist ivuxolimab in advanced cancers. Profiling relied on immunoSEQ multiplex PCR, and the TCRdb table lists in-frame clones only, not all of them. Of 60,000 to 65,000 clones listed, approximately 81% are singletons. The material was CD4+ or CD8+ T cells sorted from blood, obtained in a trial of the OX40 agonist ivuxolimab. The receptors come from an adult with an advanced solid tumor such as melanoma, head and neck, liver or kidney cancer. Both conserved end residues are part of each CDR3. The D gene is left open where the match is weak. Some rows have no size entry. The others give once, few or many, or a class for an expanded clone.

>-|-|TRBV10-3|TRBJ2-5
TGTGCCATCGGGGCGTCACTCCAAGAGACCCAGTACTTC
CAIGASLQETQYF
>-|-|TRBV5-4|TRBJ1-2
TGTGCCAGCAGTGAGATCCAGGGCATCTATGGCTACACCTTC
CASSEIQGIYGYTF
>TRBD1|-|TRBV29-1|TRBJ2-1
TGCAGCGTTGAAGGACAGGGTATGACGAATGAGCAGTTCTTC
CSVEGQGMTNEQFF
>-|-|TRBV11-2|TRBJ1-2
TGTGCCAGCAGACAGAATTCGAACTATGGCTACACCTTC
CASRQNSNYGYTF
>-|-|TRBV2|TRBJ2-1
TGTGCCAGCAGTGAAGAAAGGGGCAATGAGCAGTTCTTC
CASSEERGNEQFF
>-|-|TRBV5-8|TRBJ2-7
TGTGCCAGCAGCCGGGGTCGTACCCACTACGAGCAGTACTTC
CASSRGRTHYEQYF
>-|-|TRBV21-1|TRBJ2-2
TGTGCCAGCAGCAAAGAACTACGGGGGGGTACGGGACAGGGCTCGAACACCGGGGAGCTGTTTTTT
CASSKELRGGTGQGSNTGELFF
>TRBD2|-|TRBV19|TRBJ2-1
TGTGCCAGTACCGAATTACCGGCTAGCGGGAACGATGAGCAGTTCTTC
CASTELPASGNDEQFF
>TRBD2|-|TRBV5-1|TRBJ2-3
TGCGCCAGCAGCTTGTGGCGGGGGACCGATACGCAGTATTTT
CASSLWRGTDTQYF
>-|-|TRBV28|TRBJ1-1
TGTGCCAGCAGTTTGGGGAACACTGAAGCTTTCTTT
CASSLGNTEAFF
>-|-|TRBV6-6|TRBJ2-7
TGTGCCAGCAGTTACTCGGGGGACTACGAGCAGTACTTC
CASSYSGDYEQYF
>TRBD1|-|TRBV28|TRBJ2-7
TGTGCCAGCACCCAATACAGGGGGCTGGGCGAGCAGTACTTC
CASTQYRGLGEQYF
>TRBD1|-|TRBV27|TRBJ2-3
TGTGCCAGCCGACCTGGGGACAGAGCCACAGATACGCAGTATTTT
CASRPGDRATDTQYF
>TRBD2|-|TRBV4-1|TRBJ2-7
TGCGCCAGCAGCCAAGAGGCAGGACTAGCCTACGAGCAGTACTTC
CASSQEAGLAYEQYF
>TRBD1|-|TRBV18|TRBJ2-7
TGTGCCAGCTCACCCGGGACAGGGATACACGAGCAGTACTTC
CASSPGTGIHEQYF
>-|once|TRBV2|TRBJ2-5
TGTGCCAGCAGTGAGGAACGTGACGAGACCCAGTACTTC
CASSEERDETQYF
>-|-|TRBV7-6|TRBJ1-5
TGTGCCAGCAGCTTAGGCCCCCTGAATCAGCCCCAGCATTTT
CASSLGPLNQPQHF
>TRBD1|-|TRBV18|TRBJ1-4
TGTGCCAGCTCACCCTCGACAGGGAACGGCGAAAAACTGTTTTTT
CASSPSTGNGEKLFF
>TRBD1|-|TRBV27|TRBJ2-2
TGTGCCAGCAGTTCCCCAGGGGGCTCGCACACCGGGGAGCTGTTTTTT
CASSSPGGSHTGELFF
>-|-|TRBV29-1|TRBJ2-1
TGCAGCGTGGCTGTACGGGGCCTATACAATGAGCAGTTCTTC
CSVAVRGLYNEQFF
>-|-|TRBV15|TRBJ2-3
TGTGCCACCAGCAGAGGTGTCACCACAGATACGCAGTATTTT
CATSRGVTTDTQYF
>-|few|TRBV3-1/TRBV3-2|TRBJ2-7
TGTGCCAGCAGCCAAGGGGACTTC
CASSQGDF
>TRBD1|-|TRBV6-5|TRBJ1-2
TGTGCCAGCAGCCGAGGACAGGCCGACTATGGCTACACCTTC
CASSRGQADYGYTF
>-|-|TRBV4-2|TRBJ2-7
TGTGCCAGCAGCCTAAACTACGAGCAGTACTTC
CASSLNYEQYF
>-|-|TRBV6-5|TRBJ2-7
TGTGCCAGCAGTAGGGGAGGGGGATCCTACGAGCAGTACTTC
CASSRGGGSYEQYF
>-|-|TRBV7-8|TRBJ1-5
TGTGCCAGCAGCTTAGCCGGGGAAAATCAGCCCCAGCATTTT
CASSLAGENQPQHF
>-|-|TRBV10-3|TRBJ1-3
TGTGCCATCAGTGAGGAGCTATTCTCTGGAAACACCATATATTTT
CAISEELFSGNTIYF
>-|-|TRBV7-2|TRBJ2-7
TGTGCCAGCAGCTTATGGGGGACCCAAGACGAGCAGTACTTC
CASSLWGTQDEQYF
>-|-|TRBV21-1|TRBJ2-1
TGTGCCAGCAGCAAGAGCCTCGGGGTTAGTATCAACGAGCAGTTCTTC
CASSKSLGVSINEQFF
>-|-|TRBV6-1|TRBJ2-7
TGTGCCAGCAGTGAATGGGGCAGGGACGAGCAGTACTTC
CASSEWGRDEQYF
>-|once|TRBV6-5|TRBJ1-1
TGTGCCAGCAGTTATTCGCGCGCCGCTGAAGCTTTCTTT
CASSYSRAAEAFF
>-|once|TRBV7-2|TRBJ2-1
TGTGCCAGCAGCTTAATCCGGGGGGCTGAGCAGTTCTTC
CASSLIRGAEQFF
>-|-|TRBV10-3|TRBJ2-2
TGTGCCATCAGTCTCAGTAGGACCGGGGAGCTGTTTTTT
CAISLSRTGELFF
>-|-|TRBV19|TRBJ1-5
TGTGCCAGTACTTCCTTCGGTTATGAGGTTCAGCCCCAGCATTTT
CASTSFGYEVQPQHF
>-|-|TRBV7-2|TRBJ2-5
TGTGCCAGCAGCTCCCTACAAGAGACCCAGTACTTC
CASSSLQETQYF
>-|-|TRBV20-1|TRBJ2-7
TGCAGTGCTAGTAGCTCCTACGAGCAGTACTTC
CSASSSYEQYF
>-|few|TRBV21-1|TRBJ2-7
TGTGCCAGCAGCAACAGCTACGAGCAGTACTTC
CASSNSYEQYF
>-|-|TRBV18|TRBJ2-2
TGTGCCAGCTCATCTAGTCGGGCCGGGGAGCTGTTTTTT
CASSSSRAGELFF
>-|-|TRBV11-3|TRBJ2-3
TGTGCCAGCAGCCTACTCGGGGGCAGAGATACGCAGTATTTT
CASSLLGGRDTQYF
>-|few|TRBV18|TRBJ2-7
TGTGCCAGCTCACCTGACACTGAGTCCTACGAGCAGTACTTC
CASSPDTESYEQYF
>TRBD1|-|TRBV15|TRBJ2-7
TGTGCCACCAGCAGAGAGCACAGGGGGTACGAGCAGTACTTC
CATSREHRGYEQYF
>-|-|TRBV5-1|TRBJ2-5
TGCGCCAGCAGCTTGGGGTTTGAGGGAGAGACCCAGTACTTC
CASSLGFEGETQYF
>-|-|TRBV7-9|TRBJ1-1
TGTGCCAGCAGCACCGGAAGGGCAATGAACACTGAAGCTTTCTTT
CASSTGRAMNTEAFF
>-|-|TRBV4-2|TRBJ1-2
TGTGCCAGCAGCCAATCGTCCCAGGGTGAAACCTTC
CASSQSSQGETF
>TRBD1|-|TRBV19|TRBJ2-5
TGTGCCAGTAGTAACAGGGACAGAAGAGAGACCCAGTACTTC
CASSNRDRRETQYF
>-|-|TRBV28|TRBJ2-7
TGTGCCAGCAGTAGGGGTTCGGCCTACGAGCAGTACTTC
CASSRGSAYEQYF
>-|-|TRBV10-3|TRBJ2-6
TGTGCCATCAGTGAAAGAAGGGAAGGGGCCAACGTCCTGACTTTC
CAISERREGANVLTF
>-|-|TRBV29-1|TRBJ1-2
TGCACAACCAGTCCAGGGAACGGCTACACCTTC
CTTSPGNGYTF
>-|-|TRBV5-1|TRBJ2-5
TGCGCCAGCAGCTTGGGGGGCGGGTATCGAGAGACCCAGTACTTC
CASSLGGGYRETQYF
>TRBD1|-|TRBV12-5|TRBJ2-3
TGTGCTAGTGGTTTGGGGACAGGGGTAGATACGCAGTATTTT
CASGLGTGVDTQYF
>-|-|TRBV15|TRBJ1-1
TGTGCCACCAGCAGAGGGGGACACAGGAACACTGAAGCTTTCTTT
CATSRGGHRNTEAFF
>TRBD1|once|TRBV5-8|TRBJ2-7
TGTGCCAGTCTTACGAGGACAGGACAGAGCTCCTACGAGCAGTACTTC
CASLTRTGQSSYEQYF